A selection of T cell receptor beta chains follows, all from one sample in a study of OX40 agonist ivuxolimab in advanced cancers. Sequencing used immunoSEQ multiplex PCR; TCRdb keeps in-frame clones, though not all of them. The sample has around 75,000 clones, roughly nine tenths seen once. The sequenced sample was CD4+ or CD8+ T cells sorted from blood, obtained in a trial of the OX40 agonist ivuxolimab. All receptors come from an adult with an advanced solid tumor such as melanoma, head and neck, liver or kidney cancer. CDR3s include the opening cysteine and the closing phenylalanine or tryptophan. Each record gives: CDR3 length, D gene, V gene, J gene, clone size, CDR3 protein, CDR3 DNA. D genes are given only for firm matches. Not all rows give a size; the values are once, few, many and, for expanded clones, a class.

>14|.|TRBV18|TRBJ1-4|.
CASSPLQRNEKLFF
TGTGCCAGCTCACCACTCCAGCGGAATGAAAAACTGTTTTTT
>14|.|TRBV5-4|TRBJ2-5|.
CASSVGGAQETQYF
TGTGCCAGCAGCGTGGGGGGGGCTCAAGAGACCCAGTACTTC
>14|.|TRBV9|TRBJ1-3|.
CASSVGTAGNTIYF
TGTGCCAGCAGCGTAGGGACCGCTGGAAACACCATATATTTT
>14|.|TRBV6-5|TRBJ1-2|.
CASRTPGRWYGYTF
TGTGCCAGCAGGACCCCGGGGCGCTGGTATGGCTACACCTTC
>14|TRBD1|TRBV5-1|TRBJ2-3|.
CASSGQGTTDTQYF
TGCGCCAGCAGCGGACAGGGAACCACAGATACGCAGTATTTT
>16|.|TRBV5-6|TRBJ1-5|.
CASSLGVQALNQPQHF
TGTGCCAGCAGCTTGGGAGTTCAGGCGCTGAATCAGCCCCAGCATTTT
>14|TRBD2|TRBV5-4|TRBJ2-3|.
CASSWLAGGSTQYF
TGTGCCAGCAGCTGGCTAGCGGGGGGCTCTACGCAGTATTTT
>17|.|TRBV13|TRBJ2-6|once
CASSSLGRRSGANVLTF
TGTGCCAGCAGCTCGCTCGGACGGCGTAGTGGGGCCAACGTCCTGACTTTC
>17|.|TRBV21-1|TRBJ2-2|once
CASSKILDRGNTGELFF
TGTGCCAGCAGCAAAATCTTGGACAGGGGGAACACCGGGGAGCTGTTTTTT
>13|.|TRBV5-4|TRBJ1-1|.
CASSLAGGAEAFF
TGTGCCAGCAGCTTGGCCGGCGGGGCTGAAGCTTTCTTT
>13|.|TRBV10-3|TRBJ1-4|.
CAISESWGEKLFF
TGTGCCATCAGTGAGTCGTGGGGGGAAAAACTGTTTTTT
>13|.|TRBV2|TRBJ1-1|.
CASSEALDGEAFF
TGTGCCAGCAGTGAAGCGCTTGACGGTGAAGCTTTCTTT
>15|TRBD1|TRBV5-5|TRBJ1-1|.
CASSPLGQGGTEAFF
TGTGCCAGCAGCCCATTAGGACAGGGCGGAACTGAAGCTTTCTTT
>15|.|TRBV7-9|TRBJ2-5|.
CASSLSRLRQETQYF
TGTGCCAGCAGCTTATCACGGCTTCGCCAAGAGACCCAGTACTTC
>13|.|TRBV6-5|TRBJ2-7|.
CASTNPGFAEQYF
TGTGCCAGCACCAACCCGGGATTTGCGGAGCAGTACTTC
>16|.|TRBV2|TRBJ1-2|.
CASRERGGHSDYGYTF
TGTGCCAGCAGGGAACGTGGGGGGCATAGCGACTATGGCTACACCTTC
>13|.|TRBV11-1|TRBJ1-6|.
CASSSGTPWRLHF
TGTGCCAGCAGCTCCGGGACCCCCTGGCGCCTCCACTTT
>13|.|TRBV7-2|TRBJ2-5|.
CASSLSLQETQYF
TGTGCCAGCAGCTTATCCCTTCAAGAGACCCAGTACTTC
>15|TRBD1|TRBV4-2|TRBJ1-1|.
CASSQFRDSPTDAFF
TGTGCCAGCAGCCAATTTCGGGACAGCCCGACGGACGCTTTCTTT
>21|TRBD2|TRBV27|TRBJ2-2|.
CASSLSIYRTSGGRPSGELFF
TGTGCCAGCAGTTTATCGATTTATAGGACTAGCGGGGGCCGACCGAGTGGGGAGCTGTTTTTT
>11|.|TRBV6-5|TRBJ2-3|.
CASSPGTRRYF
TGTGCCAGCAGTCCCGGGACAAGACGGTATTTT
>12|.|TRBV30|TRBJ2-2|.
CAWSDRVGELFF
TGTGCCTGGAGTGATAGGGTCGGGGAGCTGTTTTTT
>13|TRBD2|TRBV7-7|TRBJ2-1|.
CASSPGLAGEQFF
TGTGCTAGCAGCCCGGGACTAGCGGGGGAGCAGTTCTTC
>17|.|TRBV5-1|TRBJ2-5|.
CASSQGSNRVRWETQYF
TGCGCCAGCAGCCAGGGGTCCAACAGGGTTCGGTGGGAGACCCAGTACTTC
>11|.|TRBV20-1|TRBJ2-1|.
CSARTRNEQFF
TGCAGTGCCCGTACTAGAAATGAGCAGTTCTTC
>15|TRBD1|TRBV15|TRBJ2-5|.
CATSGEDRGGETQYF
TGTGCCACCAGCGGGGAGGACAGGGGCGGAGAGACCCAGTACTTC
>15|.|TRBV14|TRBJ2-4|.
CASSPLGVAKNIQYF
TGTGCCAGCAGTCCTCTAGGGGTCGCCAAAAACATTCAGTACTTC
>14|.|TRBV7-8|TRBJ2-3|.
CASSLSRARGTQYF
TGTGCCAGCAGCTTATCCCGGGCAAGGGGAACGCAGTATTTT
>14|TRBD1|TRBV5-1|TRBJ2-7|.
CASSSGTAGYEQYF
TGCGCCAGCAGTTCCGGGACAGCAGGCTACGAGCAGTACTTC
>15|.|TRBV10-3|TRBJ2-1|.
CAISELGQYNNEQFF
TGTGCCATCAGTGAGCTCGGACAGTACAACAATGAGCAGTTCTTC
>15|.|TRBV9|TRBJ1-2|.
CASSVAGTPGYGYTF
TGTGCCAGCAGCGTAGCGGGGACGCCGGGGTATGGCTACACCTTC
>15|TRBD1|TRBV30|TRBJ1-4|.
CAWSRGTGYSEKLFF
TGTGCCTGGAGTCGGGGGACAGGGTATAGTGAAAAACTGTTTTTT
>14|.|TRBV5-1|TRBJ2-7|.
CASSLDGQTEEQYF
TGCGCCAGCAGCTTGGACGGCCAGACGGAGGAGCAGTACTTC
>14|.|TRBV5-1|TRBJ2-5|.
CASSPRRGPETQYF
TGCGCCAGCAGCCCCCGCCGAGGACCCGAGACCCAGTACTTC
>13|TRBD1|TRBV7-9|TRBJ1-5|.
CASSPQGAQPQHF
TGTGCCAGCAGTCCACAGGGGGCCCAGCCCCAGCATTTT
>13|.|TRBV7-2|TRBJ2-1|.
CASSLVEGGEQFF
TGTGCCAGCAGCTTAGTGGAGGGGGGTGAGCAGTTCTTC
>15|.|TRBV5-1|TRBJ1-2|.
CASSLGDISRVDYTF
TGCGCCAGCAGCTTGGGGGACATCTCCAGGGTCGACTACACCTTC
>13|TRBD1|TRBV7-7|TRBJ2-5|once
CASGTGVQETQYF
TGTGCTTCCGGGACAGGTGTCCAAGAGACCCAGTACTTC